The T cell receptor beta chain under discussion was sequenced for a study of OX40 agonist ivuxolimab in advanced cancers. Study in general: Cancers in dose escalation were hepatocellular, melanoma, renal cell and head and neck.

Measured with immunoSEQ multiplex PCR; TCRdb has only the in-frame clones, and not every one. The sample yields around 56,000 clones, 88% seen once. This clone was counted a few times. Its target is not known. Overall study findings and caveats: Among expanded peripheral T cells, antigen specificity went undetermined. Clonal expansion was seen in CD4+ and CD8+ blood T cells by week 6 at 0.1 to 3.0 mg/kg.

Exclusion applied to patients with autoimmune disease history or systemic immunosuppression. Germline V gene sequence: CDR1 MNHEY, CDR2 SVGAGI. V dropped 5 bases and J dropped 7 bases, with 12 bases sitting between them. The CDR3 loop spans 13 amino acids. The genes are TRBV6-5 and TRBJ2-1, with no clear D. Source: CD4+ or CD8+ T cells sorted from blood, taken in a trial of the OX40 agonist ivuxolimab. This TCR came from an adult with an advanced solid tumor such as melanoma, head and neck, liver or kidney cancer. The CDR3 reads CASSPTLGNEQFF. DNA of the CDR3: TGTGCCAGCAGTCCTACACTCGGGAATGAGCAGTTCTTC.